This T cell receptor beta chain was sequenced during a study of OX40 agonist ivuxolimab in advanced cancers. This CDR3 contains 17 residues. Germline V CDR1 and CDR2: SGHNT, YYREEE (reference sequence). V was cut by 0 bases and J by 1 base, with 11 bases left in between. A remark on this clone: Its matching antigen is unknown.

Only in-frame clones appear in the TCRdb table, and some are missing; sequencing was by immunoSEQ multiplex PCR. The repertoire has some 45,000 clones, 82% of them found once; the top ten carry more than 2%. Study observations and caveats: Fewer expanded clones were found on average in CD4+ than in CD8+ T cells.

With baseline, cycle 4 day 1, and cycle 7 day 1 as timepoints, blood was sampled. The sequences come from CD4+ or CD8+ T cells sorted from blood, collected in a trial of the OX40 agonist ivuxolimab. The chain employs TRBV5-4 and TRBJ2-6; D is ambiguous. The TCR comes from an adult with an advanced solid tumor such as melanoma, head and neck, liver or kidney cancer. The CDR3 coding sequence is TGTGCCAGCAGCTTGGACCCGCCCAGGTCTGGGGCCAACGTCCTGACTTTC. Its translation is CASSLDPPRSGANVLTF.